The 9 T cell receptor beta chains in this list originate from one sample, sequenced in a study of type 1 regulatory T cells. Each CDR3 protein is one row after TCRdb ran MiXCR on the reads. This table has 55,000 to 65,000 distinct CDR3 sequences, approximately 60% appearing once. These TCRs' antigens remain unknown. The specimen sequenced was cultured non-Tr1 T cells, either the whole culture or a sorted T cell fraction (not recorded which). These receptors were collected from a human donor in good health.

This clonotype was seen a handful of times. This chain connects TRBV20-1 to TRBJ2-5, with 8 bases matching TRBD2. The CDR3 runs to 15 residues. Germline assignment: CDR1 DFQATT and CDR2 SNEGSKA (reference sequence). V lost 1 base, J lost 5 bases, and 9 bases stayed unmatched. This CDR3 is CSARARGRLRETQYF. Here the CDR3 DNA reads TGCAGTGCTAGAGCTCGCGGGAGGCTTCGTGAGACCCAGTACTTC.

V gene TRBV19 combines with J gene TRBJ2-1; 8 bases fit TRBD2. This CDR3 is built from 18 residues. Germline V CDR1 and CDR2: LNHDA, SQIVND (reference sequence). The ends lost 3 bases at V and 2 bases at J; junction bases unmatched: 12. Here the CDR3 DNA reads TGTGCCAGTAGTATGAACCCCGGGACTAGAGGTCCCTACAATGAGCAGTTCTTC. Protein product: CASSMNPGTRGPYNEQFF.

The chain uses TRBV6-5 and TRBJ2-7; TRBD2 is a possible D gene (5 bases). The CDR3 spans 16 residues. CDR1 MNHEY and CDR2 SVGAGI come from the germline V gene. Trimming left V 0 bases short and J 6 bases short, with 18 bases between. The CDR3 coding sequence is TGTGCCAGCAGTTACTCGCCTCTACAGCAACGGGGCGAGCAGTACTTC. It encodes CASSYSPLQQRGEQYF.

This chain joins TRBV7-2 and TRBJ2-1, with D possibly matching TRBD2 (5 bases). From germline, CDR1 is SGHTA and CDR2 FQGNSA. V was pared by 1 base and J by 9 bases, with 7 bases between. The CDR3 has 12 residues. CDR3 amino acids: CASSLGAAEQFF. CDR3 bases: TGTGCCAGCAGCTTAGGAGCGGCTGAGCAGTTCTTC.

The rearrangement links TRBV9 to TRBJ2-2, with 8 bases fitting TRBD1. Germline-derived CDR1 and CDR2 are SGDLS and YYNGEE. The CDR3 has 15 residues. V lost 3 bases and J lost 4; bases outside the gene matches: 5. CDR3 nucleotide sequence: TGTGCCAGCAGCGCAGGGACAGGACCCACCGGGGAGCTGTTTTTT. This codes for CASSAGTGPTGELFF. The full variable domain, rest sourced from reference TRBV9 and TRBJ2-2, is DSGVTQTPKHLITATGQRVTLRCSPRSGDLSVYWYQQSLDQGLQFLIQYYNGEERAKGNILERFSAQQFPDLHSELNLSSLELGDSALYFCASSAGTGPTGELFFGEGSRLTVL.

Comment on this clonotype: The junction shows a germline mismatch at one end, possibly a read error. V usage is TRBV4-3 and J usage is TRBJ2-1; D gene unclear. This CDR3 contains 13 residues. Germline loops: CDR1 LGHNA, CDR2 YSLEER. The CDR3 protein is CASSRPPNNEQFF. DNA for the CDR3: TGCGCTAGCAGCCGTCCCCCGAACAATGAGCAGTTCTTC.

The V gene is TRBV11-2, the J gene TRBJ2-7; TRBD2 is a possible D gene (6 bases). This CDR3 is built from 15 residues. Per the germline V gene, CDR1 is SGHAT and CDR2 is FQNNGV. V dropped 1 base and J dropped 1 base, with 11 bases sitting between them. The CDR3 nucleotides read TGTGCCAGCAGCTTAGCGGGAGTGGGGTCCTACGAGCAGTACTTC. It encodes CASSLAGVGSYEQYF.

The V and J genes are TRBV10-3 and TRBJ2-5; D remains ambiguous. The V and J ends lost 2 bases and 0 bases respectively, with 7 bases between them. This CDR3 is 14 amino acids long. CDR1 and CDR2 (germline): ENHRY, SYGVKD. The CDR3 spells CAISENQYQETQYF. The CDR3 region has the DNA TGTGCCATCAGTGAGAACCAGTACCAAGAGACCCAGTACTTC.

V gene TRBV19 combines with J gene TRBJ1-1; 7 bases line up with TRBD1. The CDR3 is 14 residues long. Trimming took 8 bases from V and 2 from J; bases not matched to a gene: 8. The germline V gene has CDR1 LNHDA and CDR2 SQIVND (reference sequence). In DNA form, the CDR3 reads TGTGCCAGTGGTCTGGACAGGATAAACACTGAAGCTTTCTTT. Translating it yields CASGLDRINTEAFF.